The 28 T cell receptor beta chains below were found in one sample sequenced in a study of T-cell reconstitution after alpha-beta-depleted transplantation in children. Unique molecular identifiers were built into the TCRbeta library. TCRdb analysed the PCR reads with MiXCR anew, one entry per CDR3 protein. The table records around 450,000 distinct CDR3 sequences, about 16% of them present only once. The sequencing here drew on PBMCs, mostly from graft donor cells, taken 360 days after TCRalphabeta/CD19-depleted stem cell transplant. These receptors were collected from a boy younger than two who had a stem cell transplant for Wiskott-Aldrich syndrome, so the T cells may come from the graft donor.

This clonotype was observed a few times. The chain has TRBV29-1 and TRBJ2-1; weak D call: TRBD2 (6 bases). Germline V CDR1 and CDR2: SQVTM, ANQGSEA. Trimming removed 6 bases at V and 8 bases at J, with 26 bases between. The CDR3 contains 16 residues. DNA of the CDR3: TGCAGCGTGGGCCGGGACTCATTGAAGAGATACGATGAGCAGTTCTTC. Protein: CSVGRDSLKRYDEQFF.

Here the CDR3 DNA reads TGTGCCACCAGTGATTTAGCGCGGGAGTCCGGGGAGCTGTTTTTT. Translated, it gives CATSDLARESGELFF. The chain employs TRBV24-1 and TRBJ2-2, with 7 bases matching TRBD2. Germline lookup yields CDR1 KGHDR and CDR2 SFDVKD. Trimming removed 1 base from V and 6 bases from J; junction bases left unmatched: 4. The CDR3 runs to 15 residues.

This clonotype was observed a handful of times. J is TRBJ2-1 and V is TRBV3-1, with 10 bases aligning to TRBD2. Germline V gene lookup returns CDR1 LGHDT and CDR2 YNNKEL (reference sequence). Trimming cost V 0 bases and J 9 bases; bases outside gene matches: 5. The CDR3 has 15 amino acids. The CDR3 coding sequence is TGTGCCAGCAGCCAAGAGCCAGCGGGGGGGACTGAGCAGTTCTTC. The encoded protein is CASSQEPAGGTEQFF.

The chain combines TRBV10-3 with TRBJ2-3; the D call may be TRBD1 or TRBD2 (5 bases each). Germline values: CDR1 ENHRY, CDR2 SYGVKD. CDR3 length equals 13 residues. The V and J ends lost 3 bases and 3 bases respectively, with 7 bases between them. The CDR3 loop is CAISDWGTDTQYF. CDR3 DNA: TGTGCCATCAGTGATTGGGGGACAGATACGCAGTATTTT.

V usage is TRBV18 and J usage is TRBJ2-7; D may match TRBD1 or TRBD2 (5 bases each). In germline, CDR1 is KGHSH, CDR2 LQKENI. The V end lost 5 bases, the J end lost 3 bases, and 17 bases lay between the germline ends. The CDR3 loop spans 15 amino acids. The DNA of the CDR3 is TGTGCCAGCTCAACCCGGTGGGACGTTTACTACGAGCAGTACTTC. Translated, it gives CASSTRWDVYYEQYF.

This clonotype was seen a handful of times. The chain combines TRBV3-1 with TRBJ2-2; 15 bases map to TRBD2. CDR1 and CDR2 from the germline V gene are LGHDT and YNNKEL (reference sequence). Trimming at V came to 8 bases and at J to 4 bases, leaving 8 bases not matched to a gene. CDR3 size: 17 residues. As DNA, the CDR3 is TGTGCCAGCCCCCTGGGACTAGCGGGAGGACCCACCGGGGAGCTGTTTTTT. Protein product: CASPLGLAGGPTGELFF.

The CDR3 DNA reads as TGCAGTGCTAGAGATCACGGGGTTAGTGGGGCCAACGTCCTGACTTTC. Residues: CSARDHGVSGANVLTF. This sequence joins TRBV20-1 and TRBJ2-6, with a possible D match to TRBD2 (5 bases). Trimming removed 0 bases at V and 3 bases at J, with 12 bases between. The germline gives CDR1 DFQATT, CDR2 SNEGSKA (reference sequence). This CDR3 spans 16 amino acids.

This sequence joins TRBV4-1 and TRBJ1-1; D unclear. Trimming shortened V by 3 bases and J by 4 bases, and 9 bases separated the two germline ends. The CDR3 is 13 amino acids. In germline, CDR1 is MGHRA, CDR2 YSYEKL. The CDR3 DNA sequence: TGCGCCAGCAGCCAGCCTTGGGGCACTGAAGCTTTCTTT. Protein: CASSQPWGTEAFF.

In this sample, this clonotype turned up a few times. The chain couples TRBV3-1 to TRBJ2-2; 8 bases line up with TRBD1. Germline CDR1 LGHDT, CDR2 YNNKEL (reference sequence). CDR3 length equals 14 residues. After removal of 6 bases from V and 4 bases from J, the junction contained 4 bases not matched to a gene. The CDR3, as DNA: TGTGCCAGCAGTCACACAGGGGGCACCGGGGAGCTGTTTTTT. Encoded protein: CASSHTGGTGELFF.

The table lists this clonotype with a few counts. The rearrangement uses TRBV27 and TRBJ2-1, with TRBD2 identical over 8 bases. The CDR3 is 14 residues long. V gave up 11 bases and J gave up 7 bases; unmatched junction bases: 13. In germline, CDR1 is MNHEY, CDR2 SMNVEV (reference sequence). CDR3 sequence (DNA): TGTGCCGCGGGGAACGGGAGGGTTAGGAATGAGCAGTTCTTC. Translated: CAAGNGRVRNEQFF.

This clonotype has just a few counts. In DNA form, the CDR3 reads TGCGCCAGCAGCCGGGACTACAATGAGCAGTTCTTC. It translates to CASSRDYNEQFF. The V call is TRBV5-1, the J call TRBJ2-1; the D gene is possibly TRBD2 (5 bases). The germline CDR1 and CDR2 sequences are SGHRS and YFSETQ. Trimming took 4 bases from V and 3 from J, leaving 5 bases between them. The CDR3 runs to 12 residues.

This clonotype turned up a few times. This chain connects TRBV29-1 to TRBJ1-1; no firm D call. Germline CDR1 is SQVTM and CDR2 is ANQGSEA. This CDR3 comprises 15 residues. Deletions cut 6 bases from V and 0 bases from J, with 17 bases between. The CDR3 region has the DNA TGCAGCGTCGGGCGGGTAAAGGCCCTGAACACTGAAGCTTTCTTT. It specifies CSVGRVKALNTEAFF.

This clonotype was observed a few times. The chain combines TRBV20-1 with TRBJ2-3; a possible D gene is TRBD2 (6 bases). V lost 6 bases to trimming and J lost 2 bases, with 12 bases between them. The CDR3 loop spans 13 amino acids. Germline V gives CDR1 DFQATT, CDR2 SNEGSKA (reference sequence). CDR3: CSANREHTDTQYF. The CDR3 coding sequence is TGCAGTGCCAACCGGGAGCACACAGATACGCAGTATTTT.

The CDR3, as DNA: TGCAGCGTTTACAGGCTGGGGCAAGAGACCCAGTACTTC. It specifies CSVYRLGQETQYF. The genes are TRBV29-1 and TRBJ2-5; maybe TRBD1 (5 bases). The V and J ends lost 5 bases and 2 bases respectively, with 12 bases between them. The CDR3 sequence is 13 residues long. CDR1 is SQVTM, CDR2 ANQGSEA, per germline.

The chain links TRBV5-4 to TRBJ2-5; tentatively, D is TRBD1 (6 bases). The germline V and J ends were trimmed by 5 bases and 5 bases, with 19 bases remaining between them. The CDR3 sequence is 15 residues long. Germline lookup yields CDR1 SGHNT and CDR2 YYREEE (reference sequence). The CDR3 DNA follows: TGTGCCAGCAGGAGTCAAGCAGGGGATCGGGAGACCCAGTACTTC. Amino acid sequence: CASRSQAGDRETQYF.

This clonotype was recorded many times. The chain has TRBV20-1 and TRBJ2-4; D is possibly TRBD1 (6 bases). The germline V and J ends were trimmed by 0 bases and 8 bases, with 11 bases remaining between them. The CDR3 consists of 13 residues. Germline V lookup: CDR1 DFQATT, CDR2 SNEGSKA (reference sequence). The CDR3 region has the DNA TGCAGTGCTAGAGAACAGGGTCGAGACATTCAGTACTTC. The encoded protein is CSAREQGRDIQYF.

CDR3 sequence: CASSLALGQGSNEQFF. The CDR3 nucleotides are TGTGCCAGCAGCTTAGCGCTTGGACAGGGGAGCAATGAGCAGTTCTTC. This chain connects TRBV7-6 to TRBJ2-1; 9 bases align to TRBD1. The J segment lost 6 bases and the V segment lost 0 bases, leaving 6 bases of the junction unmatched. Germline values: CDR1 SGHVS, CDR2 FNYEAQ. This CDR3 is 16 amino acids long.

The CDR3 sequence: CAIMGQGYEQYF. CDR3 in DNA: TGTGCCATCATGGGCCAGGGGTACGAGCAGTACTTC. The chain is built from TRBV10-3 and TRBJ2-7, with D perhaps matching TRBD1 (6 bases). V was trimmed by 7 bases and J by 4 bases, leaving 11 bases between them. The CDR3 runs 12 residues. CDR1 is ENHRY, CDR2 SYGVKD, per germline.

This clonotype was counted a few times. Here the CDR3 reads CSALGGGGNQPQHF. CDR3 bases: TGCAGTGCTCTCGGCGGGGGCGGCAATCAGCCCCAGCATTTT. The chain combines TRBV20-1 with TRBJ1-5; D is possibly TRBD1 (6 bases). The germline V gene encodes CDR1 DFQATT and CDR2 SNEGSKA (reference sequence). CDR3 length equals 14 residues. With 5 bases removed from V and 2 bases from J, the gap between germline ends came to 13 bases.

The chain carries TRBV4-1 and TRBJ2-2; the D gene could be TRBD1 or TRBD2 (5 bases each). V was shortened by 4 bases and J by 5 bases, with 11 bases between the two germline ends. The germline V gene has CDR1 MGHRA and CDR2 YSYEKL. There are 14 residues in the CDR3. The CDR3: CASSRVGTTGELFF. The CDR3 DNA follows: TGCGCCAGCAGCCGGGTAGGGACGACCGGGGAGCTGTTTTTT.

The table lists this clonotype with a few counts. The chain links TRBV11-2 to TRBJ2-1, with D tentatively TRBD1 (6 bases). With 1 base removed from V and 9 bases from J, the gap between germline ends came to 13 bases. CDR3 length: 14 amino acids. Germline loops: CDR1 SGHAT, CDR2 FQNNGV. CDR3 DNA sequence: TGTGCCAGCAGCTTAGGGGTCAGGGGCAGTGAGCAGTTCTTC. It codes for CASSLGVRGSEQFF.

CDR3 DNA sequence: TGTGCCAGCAGTCAGCGAGCCAAAAACATTCAGTACTTC. This codes for CASSQRAKNIQYF. The chain employs TRBV7-2 and TRBJ2-4; D is uncertain. V lost 6 bases to trimming and J lost 0 bases, with 6 bases between them. This CDR3 region has 13 residues. Germline CDR1 and CDR2: SGHTA and FQGNSA.

This sequence joins TRBV6-1 and TRBJ2-7; 8 nucleotides align to TRBD1. V lost 5 bases and J lost 5; bases outside the gene matches: 5. The CDR3 is made up of 13 amino acids. The germline V gene has CDR1 MNHNS and CDR2 SASEGT. CDR3 sequence: CASSRQGWNEQYF. As DNA, the CDR3 is TGTGCCAGCAGTAGACAGGGGTGGAACGAGCAGTACTTC.

This clonotype appeared a few times. The chain has TRBV20-1 and TRBJ1-2, with D maybe TRBD1 (5 bases). CDR3 length: 13 amino acids. Germline V CDR1 and CDR2: DFQATT, SNEGSKA (reference sequence). V gave up 1 base and J gave up 3 bases, with 9 bases separating them. The CDR3 sequence is CSARAQTDYGYTF. The CDR3 DNA sequence: TGCAGTGCTAGAGCACAGACAGACTATGGCTACACCTTC.

The CDR3, as DNA: TGTGCCAGCAGCCGTACCCTACTAGCTTTGAACACCGGGGAGCTGTTTTTT. Translating gives CASSRTLLALNTGELFF. The chain combines TRBV12-3 or TRBV12-4 with TRBJ2-2, with D possibly being TRBD2 (6 bases). The V gene lost 6 bases and the J gene lost 1 base, with 18 bases spanning the gap. This CDR3 is 17 amino acids long.

The rearrangement uses TRBV20-1 and TRBJ2-1; D may be TRBD1 (5 bases). The CDR3 extends over 12 amino acids. V was pared by 7 bases and J by 3 bases, with 10 bases between. Germline-derived CDR1 and CDR2 are DFQATT and SNEGSKA (reference sequence). The CDR3 DNA follows: TGCAGTGGGCTAGGACACTACAATGAGCAGTTCTTC. Its protein is CSGLGHYNEQFF.

The V and J genes are TRBV15 and TRBJ2-7, with 10 bases identical to TRBD2. Germline lookup yields CDR1 LNHNV and CDR2 YYDKDF (reference sequence). With V trimmed by 1 base and J by 0 bases, 6 bases remained unmatched. CDR3 size: 17 residues. The CDR3 here is CATSRGWASGSSYEQYF. The CDR3 nucleotides are TGTGCCACCAGCAGAGGTTGGGCTAGCGGGAGCTCCTACGAGCAGTACTTC.

This clonotype was counted at least ten times. This chain links TRBV10-3 with TRBJ2-3, with D hard to call. CDR1 ENHRY and CDR2 SYGVKD come from the germline V gene. This CDR3 is 18 amino acids long. V was pared by 2 bases and J by 7 bases, with 25 bases between. The CDR3 DNA reads TGTGCCATCAGTGAGAGAGAGACCGAACTGGGAAAGCGATATACGCAGTATTTT. Its protein is CAISERETELGKRYTQYF.